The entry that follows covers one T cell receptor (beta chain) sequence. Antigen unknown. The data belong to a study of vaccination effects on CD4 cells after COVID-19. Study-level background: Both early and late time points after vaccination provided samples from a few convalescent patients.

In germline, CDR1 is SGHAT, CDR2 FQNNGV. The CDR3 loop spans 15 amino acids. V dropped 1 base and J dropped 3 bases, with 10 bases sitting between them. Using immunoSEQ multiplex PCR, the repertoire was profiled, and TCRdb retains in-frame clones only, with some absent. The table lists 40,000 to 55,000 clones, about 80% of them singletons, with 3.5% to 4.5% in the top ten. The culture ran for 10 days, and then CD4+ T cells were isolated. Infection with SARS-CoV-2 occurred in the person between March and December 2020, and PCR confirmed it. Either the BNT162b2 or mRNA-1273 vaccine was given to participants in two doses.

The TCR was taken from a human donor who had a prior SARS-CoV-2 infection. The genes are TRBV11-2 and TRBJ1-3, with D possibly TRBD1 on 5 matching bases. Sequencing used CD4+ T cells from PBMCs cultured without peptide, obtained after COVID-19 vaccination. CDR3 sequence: CASSLGGAGGNTIYF. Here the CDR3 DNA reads TGTGCCAGCAGCTTAGGGGGCGCGGGTGGAAACACCATATATTTT.